Given below is one T cell receptor (beta chain) in context. This clonotype is considered medium-sized (0.01 to 0.1%). Its recognized antigen is unknown. No base qualities exist here, and no much larger clone lies one base off it. Multiplex touch-down PCR with a mixed TRB-A/B primer pool was used to amplify rearranged TRB sequences covering the V, D and J segments. Illumina adapters and sample indices were attached to the amplicons in two consecutive PCR reactions using Phusion HS II polymerase. Amplicons were gel-purified with the NucleoSpin Gel and PCR Clean-up kit, then checked with Qubit and an Agilent 2100 Bioanalyzer. Sequencing of the libraries was done on an Illumina MiSeq with paired-end, single-indexed 600-cycle runs. The paper's processing steps were these. Processing of the TRB sequences was carried out with MiXCR versions 2.12 and 3.0.5. Each unique CDR3 nucleotide sequence counted as one clone, and only productive sequences with at least two reads were retained. The repertoire metrics were Shannon diversity, evenness, clonality (calculated as one minus evenness), and diversity profiles parameterized by alpha from 0 to 5. Generation probabilities of clones in paired pre- and post-chemotherapy samples were computed with the IGoR algorithm. TCRdb reanalyzed the raw reads on its own, using fastp at Q25 for trimming and MiXCR for clone calling, and kept in-frame beta chains. Each record represents a unique CDR3 protein, reported with the most common genes and DNA among its rows. These V and J calls are TCRdb output, not the study's own analysis. The sample table lists some 2,000 distinct CDR3 sequences, 20% to 25% of them with a count of one. 55% to 65% of the sample comes from the top ten.

The CDR3 sequence holds 16 residues, the cysteine and phenylalanine included. Only the CDR3 region is kept as DNA, spanning 48 bases read in frame from base 1. Per the germline V gene (reference sequence), SGHNT is the CDR1 and YYREEE is the CDR2. V loses 0 bases, J loses 1 base, and the germline ends lie 11 bases apart. This sample is part of a study of T cell repertoires in aging, cancer and after chemotherapy (dated by TCRdb to about 2019). In terms of the full investigation: Donors were distributed across six age groups ranging from 30 or younger to 70 or older, with at least three individuals included per group. In the solid tumor group, paired pre- and post-chemotherapy samples were obtained from brain tumor (glioblastoma) patients receiving temozolomide-based therapy. Several million TCR reads were contained in the full dataset. Peripheral blood TCR beta repertoires from healthy donors and cancer patients were profiled to examine immunoaging and T cell reconstitution after chemotherapy. The cohort comprised 200 to 250 cancer patients, 94 with hematological and around 120 with solid cancers, plus 95 healthy donors as a reference group. What the study reported, not specific to this receptor: In both cancer cohorts, the median generation probability rose over the chemotherapy interval, which suggests that the repertoire was reconstituted through rebound thymic output. According to the authors, the repertoire data do not permit conclusions about immunological memory after chemotherapy. Declining TCR diversity with age in healthy donors was mainly explained by loss of richness; in cancer patients, loss of evenness also contributed. Compared with age-matched healthy donors, untreated patients with hematological or solid cancers had significantly lower TCR diversity and higher clonality in blood.

TCR beta rearrangements were amplified from genomic DNA extracted from peripheral blood rather than from sorted cells or RNA. The V and J genes are TRBV5-4 and TRBJ2-4; matching of 5 bases hints at TRBD1 as the D gene. This TCR came from a human donor with a solid tumor. The sample consisted of blood. The sequence in DNA is TGTGCCAGCAGCTTGGAGTCAGGGTTGGCCAAAAACATTCAGTACTTC. Its coded protein is CASSLESGLAKNIQYF.